A selection of T cell receptor beta chains follows, all from one sample in a study of molecular identifiers for immune sequencing clone quantification. TCRdb analysed the PCR reads with MiXCR anew, one entry per CDR3 protein. The sample yields about 60,000 distinct CDR3 sequences, around 17% seen once. Sequenced: naive CD8+ T cells from blood, with Jurkat cell RNA spiked in. These receptors were collected from a human donor in good health. Some libraries in this study had Jurkat cell RNA spiked in. Each CDR3 is given with its conserved first and last residue. The order of the fields is J gene, V gene, CDR3 protein.

J gene: TRBJ2-5; V gene: TRBV5-5; CDR3 protein: CASSRRDDQETQYF
J gene: TRBJ2-7; V gene: TRBV20-1; CDR3 protein: CSARDLGGTTTYEQYF
J gene: TRBJ2-1; V gene: TRBV7-9; CDR3 protein: CASSLGLGSPRSSYNEQFF
J gene: TRBJ2-1; V gene: TRBV9; CDR3 protein: CASSAQREYYNEQFF
J gene: TRBJ2-3; V gene: TRBV5-1; CDR3 protein: CASSLDIGGVGTDTQYF
J gene: TRBJ2-1; V gene: TRBV7-9; CDR3 protein: CASSLPGRYNEQFF
J gene: TRBJ2-1; V gene: TRBV28; CDR3 protein: CASSPETSGFEQFF
J gene: TRBJ2-1; V gene: TRBV29-1; CDR3 protein: CSVVGTVLDEQFF
J gene: TRBJ2-3; V gene: TRBV7-3; CDR3 protein: CASSWENTDTQYF
J gene: TRBJ2-1; V gene: TRBV4-2; CDR3 protein: CASSQTHGTTHNEQFF
J gene: TRBJ2-1; V gene: TRBV27; CDR3 protein: CASSSADRDRAYNEQFF
J gene: TRBJ2-7; V gene: TRBV2; CDR3 protein: CASSGLVSEQYF
J gene: TRBJ1-3; V gene: TRBV28; CDR3 protein: CASSPRTGFGNTIYF
J gene: TRBJ2-1; V gene: TRBV3-1; CDR3 protein: CASSQDRLTYNEQFF
J gene: TRBJ2-7; V gene: TRBV14; CDR3 protein: CASSPRYIIQGSSYEQYF
J gene: TRBJ2-3; V gene: TRBV4-1; CDR3 protein: CASSPHGDTQYF